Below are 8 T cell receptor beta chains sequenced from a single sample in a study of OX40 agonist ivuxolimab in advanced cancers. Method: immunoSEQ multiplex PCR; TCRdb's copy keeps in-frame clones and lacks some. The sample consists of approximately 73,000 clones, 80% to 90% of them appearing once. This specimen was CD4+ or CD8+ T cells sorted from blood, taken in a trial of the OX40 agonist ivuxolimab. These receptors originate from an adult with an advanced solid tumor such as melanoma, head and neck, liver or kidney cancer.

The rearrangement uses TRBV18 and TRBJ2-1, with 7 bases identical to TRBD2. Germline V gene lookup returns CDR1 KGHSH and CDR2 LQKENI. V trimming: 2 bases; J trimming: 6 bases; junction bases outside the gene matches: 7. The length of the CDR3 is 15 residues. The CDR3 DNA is TGTGCCAGCTCACCAGACCCGGGACTAAGCAATGAGCAGTTCTTC. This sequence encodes CASSPDPGLSNEQFF. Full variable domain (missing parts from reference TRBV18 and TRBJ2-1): NAGVMQNPRHLVRRRGQEARLRCSPMKGHSHVYWYRQLPEEGLKFMVYLQKENIIDESGMPKERFSAEFPKEGPSILRIQQVVRGDSAAYFCASSPDPGLSNEQFFGPGTRLTVL.

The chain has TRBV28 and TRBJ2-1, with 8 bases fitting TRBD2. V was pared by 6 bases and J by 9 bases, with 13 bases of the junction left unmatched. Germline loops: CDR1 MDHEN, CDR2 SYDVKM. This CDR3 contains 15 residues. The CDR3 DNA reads TGTGCCAGCAGAGAAGGGGGACTAGACTTTACTGAGCAGTTCTTC. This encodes CASREGGLDFTEQFF.

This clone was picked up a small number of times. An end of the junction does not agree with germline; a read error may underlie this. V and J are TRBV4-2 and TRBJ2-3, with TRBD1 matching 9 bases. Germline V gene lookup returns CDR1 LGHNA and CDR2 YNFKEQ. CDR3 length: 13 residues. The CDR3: CASSPGSGTGWEF. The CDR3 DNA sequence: TGTGCCAGCAGCCCGGGCTCCGGGACAGGGTGGGAGTTT.

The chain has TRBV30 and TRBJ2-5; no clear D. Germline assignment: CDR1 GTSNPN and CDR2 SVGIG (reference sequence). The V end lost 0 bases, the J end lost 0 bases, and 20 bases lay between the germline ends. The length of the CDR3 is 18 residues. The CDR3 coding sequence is TGTGCCTGGAGTGTACTGGCGAGTTCACAAAAGTACCAAGAGACCCAGTACTTC. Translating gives CAWSVLASSQKYQETQYF.

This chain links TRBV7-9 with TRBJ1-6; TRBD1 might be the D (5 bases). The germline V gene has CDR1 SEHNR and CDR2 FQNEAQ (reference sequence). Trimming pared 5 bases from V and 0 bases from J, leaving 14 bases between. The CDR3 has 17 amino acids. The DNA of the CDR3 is TGTGCCAGCAGCAGCAAGGGGTCGAGCTCCTATAATTCACCCCTCCACTTT. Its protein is CASSSKGSSSYNSPLHF.

This CDR3 reads CASSIPLQTFYEQYF. The CDR3 DNA reads as TGTGCCAGCAGCATACCCCTGCAGACCTTCTACGAGCAGTACTTC. This chain joins TRBV7-2 and TRBJ2-7; D not resolved. Germline lookup yields CDR1 SGHTA and CDR2 FQGNSA. V lost 5 bases, J lost 3 bases, and 17 bases lay in between. The CDR3 has 15 amino acids.

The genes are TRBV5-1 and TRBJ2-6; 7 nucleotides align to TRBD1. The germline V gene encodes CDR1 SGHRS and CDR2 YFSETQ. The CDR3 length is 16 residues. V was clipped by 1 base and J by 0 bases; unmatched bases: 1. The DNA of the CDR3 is TGCGCCAGCAGCTTGCAGGGGGACTCTGGGGCCAACGTCCTGACTTTC. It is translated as CASSLQGDSGANVLTF.

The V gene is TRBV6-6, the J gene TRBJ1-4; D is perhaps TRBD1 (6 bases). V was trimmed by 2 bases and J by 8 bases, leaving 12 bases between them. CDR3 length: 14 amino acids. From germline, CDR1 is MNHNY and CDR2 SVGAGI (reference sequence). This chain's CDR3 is CASSYVQGEEKLFF. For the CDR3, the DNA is TGTGCCAGCAGTTACGTACAGGGAGAAGAAAAACTGTTTTTT.